Shown below are 19 T cell receptor beta chains from a single sample sequenced in a study of beta chain features in type 1 diabetes. Expressed TCRB transcripts were sequenced after all isolated RNA was converted to cDNA. Some clones are missing from TCRdb's copy, which holds only in-frame ones; the method was immunoSEQ multiplex PCR. The sample carries around 140,000 clones, 8% to 13% recorded once. Sequenced input: naive CD4+ T cells from blood. The receptor set was obtained from a young man in good health.

This clone was seen a handful of times. The chain couples TRBV7-2 to TRBJ1-5; TRBD1 aligns across 9 bases. The CDR3 spans 15 residues. Germline-derived CDR1 and CDR2 are SGHTA and FQGNSA. Trimming removed 5 bases from V and 2 bases from J; junction bases left unmatched: 4. CDR3 residues: CASSPQGAGNQPQHF. CDR3 nucleotide sequence: TGTGCCAGCAGCCCACAGGGGGCCGGCAATCAGCCCCAGCATTTT.

V gene TRBV7-2 combines with J gene TRBJ2-7; 8 positions match TRBD1. This CDR3 spans 15 amino acids. CDR1 SGHTA and CDR2 FQGNSA come from the germline V gene. Trimming at V came to 4 bases and at J to 3 bases, leaving 8 bases not matched to a gene. The CDR3 nucleotides read TGTGCCAGCAGCTCCGCCGGACAGGGAATCTACGAGCAGTACTTC. Its protein is CASSSAGQGIYEQYF. Looking up the rest from reference TRBV7-2 and TRBJ2-7 gives the full variable domain: GAGVSQSPSNKVTEKGKDVELRCDPISGHTALYWYRQSLGQGLEFLIYFQGNSAPDKSGLPSDRFSAERTGGSVSTLTIQRTQQEDSAVYLCASSSAGQGIYEQYFGPGTRLTVT.

This clone came up a few times. The V gene is TRBV4-1, the J gene TRBJ1-2; 7 nucleotides line up with TRBD1. The V segment lost 3 bases and the J segment 6 bases; nucleotides outside the gene matches: 10. The V gene's germline CDR1 is MGHRA and CDR2 YSYEKL. The CDR3 has 15 amino acids. The DNA of the CDR3 is TGCGCCAGCAGCCAGCCGCGACAGGGTGGTAATGGCTACACCTTC. Amino acids: CASSQPRQGGNGYTF.

This clone was counted a few times. V gene TRBV10-3 combines with J gene TRBJ2-7, with 9 bases identical to TRBD1. The V gene's germline CDR1 is ENHRY and CDR2 SYGVKD. This CDR3 contains 14 residues. Trimming took 7 bases from V and 4 from J; bases not matched to a gene: 8. The CDR3 DNA follows: TGTGCCATCAACCGAGGGACAGGGCGATACGAGCAGTACTTC. Translated, it gives CAINRGTGRYEQYF.

This clone was observed a few times. This chain links TRBV19 with TRBJ2-7; D gene uncertain. Germline CDR1 reads LNHDA; CDR2 reads SQIVND (reference sequence). Between the trimmed V and J ends, which lost 6 bases and 3 bases, there was a span of 12 bases. The CDR3 is made up of 13 amino acids. CDR3 bases: TGTGCCAGTAGCCTCCGAGGAAACTACGAGCAGTACTTC. Protein product: CASSLRGNYEQYF.

The chain uses TRBV6-5 and TRBJ2-1; the D is unclear. V was clipped by 0 bases and J by 4 bases, with 7 bases between them. The CDR3 spans 14 residues. CDR1 and CDR2 (germline): MNHEY, SVGAGI. In DNA, the CDR3 is TGTGCCAGCAGTTACTCGAACAGATACAATGAGCAGTTCTTC. It encodes CASSYSNRYNEQFF.

Here the CDR3 reads CASTPGSTGELFF. The CDR3 region has the DNA TGTGCCAGCACCCCAGGGTCCACCGGGGAGCTGTTTTTT. The V gene is TRBV5-6, the J gene TRBJ2-2; maybe TRBD1 (5 bases). CDR1 is SGHDT, CDR2 YYEEEE, per germline. There are 13 residues in the CDR3. Trimming removed 6 bases at V and 4 bases at J, with 10 bases between.

This clone has a handful of counts. V and J are TRBV10-2 and TRBJ2-3, with D tentatively TRBD1 (6 bases). This CDR3 has 14 residues. Trimming took off 3 bases at V and 2 bases at J, with 9 bases between the two ends. CDR1 is WSHSY and CDR2 is SAAADI in the germline V gene. The CDR3 DNA reads TGCGCCAGCAGTGAACAGGGACCCACAGATACGCAGTATTTT. Encoded protein: CASSEQGPTDTQYF.

The V call is TRBV2, the J call TRBJ2-3; 8 bases align to TRBD1. Per germline, CDR1 SNHLY and CDR2 FYNNEI. V dropped 5 bases and J dropped 6; count of bases not matched to a gene: 10. CDR3 length: 15 residues. Here the CDR3 reads CASSPTWTGQDTQYF. Written as DNA, the CDR3 is TGTGCCAGCAGTCCCACCTGGACAGGGCAGGATACGCAGTATTTT.

In this sample, this clone turned up a few times. V gene TRBV10-1 combines with J gene TRBJ2-2, with D perhaps matching TRBD1 (6 bases). This CDR3 is built from 13 residues. CDR1 is WNHNN and CDR2 is SYGVQD in the germline V gene (reference sequence). V lost 8 bases and J 2 bases, leaving 9 bases between the germline ends. CDR3 sequence reads: CASGQFNTGELFF. The CDR3 nucleotides read TGCGCCAGCGGACAGTTCAACACCGGGGAGCTGTTTTTT.

This clone was observed a few times. The V gene is TRBV23-1, the J gene TRBJ1-6; no firm D call. TRBV23-1 is sorted into the ORF group, with uncertain function. V was shortened by 4 bases and J by 7 bases, with 11 bases between the two germline ends. CDR3 length: 14 amino acids. CDR3 region: CASSRGIQNSPLHF. The CDR3 DNA is TGCGCCAGCAGTCGAGGGATTCAGAATTCACCCCTCCACTTT.

This chain links TRBV6-5 with TRBJ1-5; D is undetermined. Trimming pared 4 bases from V and 6 bases from J, leaving 16 bases between. Germline V gene lookup returns CDR1 MNHEY and CDR2 SVGAGI. The CDR3 is made up of 15 amino acids. The CDR3 loop reads CASSSVRGRRQPQHF. In DNA form, the CDR3 reads TGTGCCAGCAGTTCCGTCCGGGGTAGACGTCAGCCCCAGCATTTT.

This clone appeared many times. The chain links TRBV30 to TRBJ2-1; D call uncertain. In germline, CDR1 is GTSNPN, CDR2 SVGIG (reference sequence). This CDR3 has 12 residues. Trimming removed 0 bases from V and 7 bases from J, with 7 bases in between. The CDR3 DNA follows: TGTGCCTGGAGTGTATCTAGGAATGAGCAGTTCTTC. As protein: CAWSVSRNEQFF.

This clone was found a few times. The V and J genes are TRBV7-3 and TRBJ2-5, with D unclear. This CDR3 has 12 amino acids. Germline lookup yields CDR1 SGHTA and CDR2 FQGTGA. Trimming took off 4 bases at V and 3 bases at J, with 6 bases between the two ends. The CDR3 coding sequence is TGTGCCAGCAGCTCGAACAAAGAGACCCAGTACTTC. It specifies CASSSNKETQYF.

The chain combines TRBV28 with TRBJ1-2, with D tentatively TRBD1 (6 bases). The V and J ends lost 8 bases and 4 bases respectively, with 14 bases between them. The CDR3 spans 13 residues. The germline gives CDR1 MDHEN, CDR2 SYDVKM. The chain's CDR3 is CASLTTGIYGYTF. The CDR3 DNA is TGTGCCAGCCTTACAACAGGGATCTATGGCTACACCTTC.

In nucleotides, the CDR3 is TGTGCCAGCTCCCTAGGTTCATTCTCTGGGGCCAACGTCCTGACTTTC. It yields the protein CASSLGSFSGANVLTF. The chain links TRBV18 to TRBJ2-6; no clear D. CDR1 is KGHSH and CDR2 is LQKENI in the germline V gene. The CDR3 is 16 residues long. The germline V and J ends were trimmed by 6 bases and 0 bases, with 12 bases remaining between them.

CDR3: CASSPTGTGISGELFF. The CDR3 bases are TGTGCCAGCAGCCCCACCGGGACAGGGATCTCCGGGGAGCTGTTTTTT. V gene TRBV9 combines with J gene TRBJ2-2, with 9 bases lining up with TRBD1. Germline CDR1 SGDLS, CDR2 YYNGEE. V shed 4 bases, J shed 6 bases, and the junction held 10 bases outside the gene matches. This CDR3 is built from 16 residues.

A few counts support this clone. The chain uses TRBV28 and TRBJ1-5, with 8 bases fitting TRBD1. CDR3 length: 17 residues. Unmatched junction bases numbered 17, after V lost 7 bases and J lost 6 bases. Germline V gene data show CDR1 as MDHEN and CDR2 as SYDVKM. CDR3 region: CASTPGGAPTGVQPQHF. CDR3 coding DNA: TGTGCCAGCACTCCAGGAGGGGCCCCGACAGGGGTTCAGCCCCAGCATTTT.

There are many counts of this clone. This CDR3 is CSVGRRVGELFF. Here the CDR3 DNA reads TGCAGCGTTGGGCGCAGGGTCGGGGAGCTGTTTTTT. V usage is TRBV29-1 and J usage is TRBJ2-2; D perhaps matches TRBD1 (5 bases). V lost 4 bases and J lost 7, with 10 bases in between. CDR1 SQVTM and CDR2 ANQGSEA come from the germline V gene. The CDR3 is 12 amino acids.